This TCR beta chain is drawn from a study of beta chain features in type 1 diabetes. General observations from the study: Shortening of TCRB CDR3s, moderate but significant, appeared in all four CD4+ subsets of Type 1 diabetes patients. For patients and controls alike, PCR might favor shorter templates to the same degree.

All of the sorted populations showed purity greater than 95%. To note about this clone: Its matching antigen is unknown.

Expressed TCRB transcripts were sequenced, since all the RNA that had been isolated was reverse transcribed. This table comes from immunoSEQ multiplex PCR, and its TCRdb copy is limited to in-frame clones, with some not included. The sample lists 150,000 to 190,000 clones, 10% occurring once. The sample was central memory CD4+ T cells from blood. The source of this sequence is a man aged 25 to 45 with type 1 diabetes.

For the CDR3, the DNA is TGCGCCAGCAGCTCAGAGGGTATCTACAATGAGCAGTTCTTC. It specifies CASSSEGIYNEQFF. The V call is TRBV5-1, the J call TRBJ2-1; TRBD2 is a possible D gene (5 bases). Germline V gene lookup returns CDR1 SGHRS and CDR2 YFSETQ. V lost 3 bases, J lost 3 bases, and 10 bases lay in between. The CDR3 is 14 amino acids.